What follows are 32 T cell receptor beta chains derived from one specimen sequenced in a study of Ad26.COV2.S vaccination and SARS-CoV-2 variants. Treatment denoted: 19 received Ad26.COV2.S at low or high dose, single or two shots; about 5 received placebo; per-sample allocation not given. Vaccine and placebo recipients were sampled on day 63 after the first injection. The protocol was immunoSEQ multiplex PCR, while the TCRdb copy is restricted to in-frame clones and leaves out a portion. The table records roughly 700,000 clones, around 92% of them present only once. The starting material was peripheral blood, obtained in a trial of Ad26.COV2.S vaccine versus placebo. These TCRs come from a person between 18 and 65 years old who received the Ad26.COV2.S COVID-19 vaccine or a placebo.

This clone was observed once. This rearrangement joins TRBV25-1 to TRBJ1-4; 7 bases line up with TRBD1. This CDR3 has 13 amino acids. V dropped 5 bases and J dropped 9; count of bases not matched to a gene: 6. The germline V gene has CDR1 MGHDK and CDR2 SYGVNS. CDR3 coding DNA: TGTGCCAGCAGTTTGACAGGGCTTAAAAAACTGTTTTTT. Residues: CASSLTGLKKLFF.

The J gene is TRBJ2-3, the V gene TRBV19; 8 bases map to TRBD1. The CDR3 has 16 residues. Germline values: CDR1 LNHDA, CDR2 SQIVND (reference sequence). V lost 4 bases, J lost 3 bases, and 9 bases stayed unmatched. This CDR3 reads CASSTFQGARTDTQYF. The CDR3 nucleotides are TGTGCCAGTAGTACGTTCCAGGGGGCGCGTACAGATACGCAGTATTTT. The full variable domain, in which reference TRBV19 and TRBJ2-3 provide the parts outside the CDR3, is DGGITQSPKYLFRKEGQNVTLSCEQNLNHDAMYWYRQDPGQGLRLIYYSQIVNDFQKGDIAEGYSVSREKKESFPLTVTSAQKNPTAFYLCASSTFQGARTDTQYFGPGTRLTVL.

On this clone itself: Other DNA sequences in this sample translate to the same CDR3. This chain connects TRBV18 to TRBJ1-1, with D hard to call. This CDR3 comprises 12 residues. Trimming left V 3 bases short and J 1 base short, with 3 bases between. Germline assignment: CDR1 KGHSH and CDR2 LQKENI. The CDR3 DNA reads TGTGCCAGCTCACCGAGGAACACTGAAGCTTTCTTT. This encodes CASSPRNTEAFF. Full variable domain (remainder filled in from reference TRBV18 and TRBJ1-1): NAGVMQNPRHLVRRRGQEARLRCSPMKGHSHVYWYRQLPEEGLKFMVYLQKENIIDESGMPKERFSAEFPKEGPSILRIQQVVRGDSAAYFCASSPRNTEAFFGQGTRLTVV.

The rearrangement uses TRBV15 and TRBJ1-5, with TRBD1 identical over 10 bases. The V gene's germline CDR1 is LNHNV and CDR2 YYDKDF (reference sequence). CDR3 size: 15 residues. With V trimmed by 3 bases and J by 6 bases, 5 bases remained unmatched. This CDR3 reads CATSSDRGLSQPQHF. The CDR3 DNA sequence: TGTGCCACCAGCAGTGACAGGGGGCTGAGTCAGCCCCAGCATTTT. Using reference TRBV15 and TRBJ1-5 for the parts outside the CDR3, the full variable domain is DAMVIQNPRYQVTQFGKPVTLSCSQTLNHNVMYWYQQKSSQAPKLLFHYYDKDFNNEADTPDNFQSRRPNTSFCFLDIRSPGLGDTAMYLCATSSDRGLSQPQHFGDGTRLSIL.

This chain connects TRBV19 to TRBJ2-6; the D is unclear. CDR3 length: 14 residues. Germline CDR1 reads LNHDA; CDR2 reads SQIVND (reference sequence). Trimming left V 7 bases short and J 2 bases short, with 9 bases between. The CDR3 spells CASTDSAGANVLTF. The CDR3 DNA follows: TGTGCCAGTACCGACTCGGCTGGGGCCAACGTCCTGACTTTC.

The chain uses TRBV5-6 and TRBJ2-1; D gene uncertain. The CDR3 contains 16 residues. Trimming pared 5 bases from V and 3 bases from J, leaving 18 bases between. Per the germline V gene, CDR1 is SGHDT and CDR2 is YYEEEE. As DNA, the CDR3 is TGTGCCAGCAGTTATCCGACCGACCTCATCTACAATGAGCAGTTCTTC. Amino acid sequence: CASSYPTDLIYNEQFF.

CDR3 DNA: TGTGCCAGCACAGAAGGGGGGACCCAAGAGACCCAGTACTTC. As protein: CASTEGGTQETQYF. V gene TRBV6-5 combines with J gene TRBJ2-5; D might be TRBD1 or TRBD2, each matching 6 bases. The V end lost 7 bases, the J end lost 1 base, and 13 bases lay between the germline ends. Germline lookup yields CDR1 MNHEY and CDR2 SVGAGI. CDR3 length equals 14 residues.

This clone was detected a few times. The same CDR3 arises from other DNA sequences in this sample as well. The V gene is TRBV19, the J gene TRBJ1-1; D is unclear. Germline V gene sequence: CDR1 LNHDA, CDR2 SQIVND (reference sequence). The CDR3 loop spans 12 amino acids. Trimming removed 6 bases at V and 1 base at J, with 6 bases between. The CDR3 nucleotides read TGTGCCAGTAGACCTGGGAACACTGAAGCTTTCTTT. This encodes CASRPGNTEAFF.

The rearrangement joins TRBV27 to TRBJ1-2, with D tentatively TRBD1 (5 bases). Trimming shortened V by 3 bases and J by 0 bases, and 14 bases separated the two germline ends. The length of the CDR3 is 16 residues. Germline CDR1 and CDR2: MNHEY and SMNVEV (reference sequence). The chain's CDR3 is CASSFSFDRTNYGYTF. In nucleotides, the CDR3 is TGTGCCAGCAGTTTTTCCTTCGACAGAACTAACTATGGCTACACCTTC.

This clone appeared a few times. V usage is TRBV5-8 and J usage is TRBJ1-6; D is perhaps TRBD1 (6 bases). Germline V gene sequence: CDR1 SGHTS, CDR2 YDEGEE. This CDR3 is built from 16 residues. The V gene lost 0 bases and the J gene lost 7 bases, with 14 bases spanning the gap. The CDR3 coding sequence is TGTGCCAGCAGCTTGGTCGGGGGCTCGGGCAATTCACCCCTCCACTTT. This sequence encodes CASSLVGGSGNSPLHF.

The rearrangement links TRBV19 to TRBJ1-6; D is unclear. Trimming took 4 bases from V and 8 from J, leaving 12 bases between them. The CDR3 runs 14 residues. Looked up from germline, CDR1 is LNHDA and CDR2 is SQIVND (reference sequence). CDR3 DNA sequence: TGTGCCAGTAGTACCCCGGAAGTATATTCACCCCTCCACTTT. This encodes CASSTPEVYSPLHF. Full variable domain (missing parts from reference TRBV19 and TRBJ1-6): DGGITQSPKYLFRKEGQNVTLSCEQNLNHDAMYWYRQDPGQGLRLIYYSQIVNDFQKGDIAEGYSVSREKKESFPLTVTSAQKNPTAFYLCASSTPEVYSPLHFGNGTRLTVT.

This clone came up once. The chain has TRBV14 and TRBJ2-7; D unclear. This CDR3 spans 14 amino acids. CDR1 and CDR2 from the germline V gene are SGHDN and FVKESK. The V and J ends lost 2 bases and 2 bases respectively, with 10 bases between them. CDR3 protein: CASSQRHGPYEQYF. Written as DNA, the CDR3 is TGTGCCAGCAGCCAAAGGCACGGACCCTACGAGCAGTACTTC.

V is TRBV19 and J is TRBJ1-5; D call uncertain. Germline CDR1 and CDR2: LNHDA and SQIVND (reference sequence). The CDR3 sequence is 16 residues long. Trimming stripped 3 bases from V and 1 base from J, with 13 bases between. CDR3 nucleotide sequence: TGTGCCAGTAGTATCCCCTTGACGGTGAGCAATCAGCCCCAGCATTTT. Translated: CASSIPLTVSNQPQHF. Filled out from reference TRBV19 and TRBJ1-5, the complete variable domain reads DGGITQSPKYLFRKEGQNVTLSCEQNLNHDAMYWYRQDPGQGLRLIYYSQIVNDFQKGDIAEGYSVSREKKESFPLTVTSAQKNPTAFYLCASSIPLTVSNQPQHFGDGTRLSIL.

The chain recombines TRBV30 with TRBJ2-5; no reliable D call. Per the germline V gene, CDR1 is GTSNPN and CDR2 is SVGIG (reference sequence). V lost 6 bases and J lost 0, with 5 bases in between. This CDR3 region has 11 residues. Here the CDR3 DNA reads TGTGCCTGTCGGCACCAAGAGACCCAGTACTTC. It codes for CACRHQETQYF.

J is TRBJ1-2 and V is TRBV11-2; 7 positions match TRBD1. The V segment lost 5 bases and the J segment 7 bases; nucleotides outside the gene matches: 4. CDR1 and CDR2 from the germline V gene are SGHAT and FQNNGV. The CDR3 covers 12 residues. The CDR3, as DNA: TGTGCCAGCAGCACGACAGGGTCTGGCTACACCTTC. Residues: CASSTTGSGYTF.

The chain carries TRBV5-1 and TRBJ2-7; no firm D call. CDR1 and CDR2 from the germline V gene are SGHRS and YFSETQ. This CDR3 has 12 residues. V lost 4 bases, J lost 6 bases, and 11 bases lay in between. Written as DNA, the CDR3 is TGCGCCAGCAGCAACCCACCGGGCGAGCAGTACTTC. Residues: CASSNPPGEQYF.

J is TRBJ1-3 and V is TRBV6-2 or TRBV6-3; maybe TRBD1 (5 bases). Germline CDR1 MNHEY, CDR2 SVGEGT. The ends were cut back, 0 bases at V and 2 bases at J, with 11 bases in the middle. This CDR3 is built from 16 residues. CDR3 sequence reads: CASSYSTPGPGNTIYF. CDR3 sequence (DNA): TGTGCCAGCAGTTACTCGACGCCGGGGCCTGGAAACACCATATATTTT.

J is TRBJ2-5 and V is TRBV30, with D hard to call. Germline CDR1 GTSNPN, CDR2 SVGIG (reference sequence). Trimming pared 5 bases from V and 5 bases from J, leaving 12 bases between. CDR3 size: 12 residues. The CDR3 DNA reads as TGTGCCTGGGGTTCCGTCACGGAGACCCAGTACTTC. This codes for CAWGSVTETQYF.

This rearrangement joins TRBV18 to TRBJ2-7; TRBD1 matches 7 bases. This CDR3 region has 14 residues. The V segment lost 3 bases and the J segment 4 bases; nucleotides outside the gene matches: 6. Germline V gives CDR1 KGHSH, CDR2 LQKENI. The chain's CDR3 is CASSPKTGRYEQYF. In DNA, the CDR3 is TGTGCCAGCTCACCCAAGACAGGGAGATACGAGCAGTACTTC.

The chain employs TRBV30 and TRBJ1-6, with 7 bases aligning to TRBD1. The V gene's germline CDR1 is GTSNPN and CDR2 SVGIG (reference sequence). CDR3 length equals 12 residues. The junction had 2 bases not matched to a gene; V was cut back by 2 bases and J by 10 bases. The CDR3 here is CAWSRQGSPLHF. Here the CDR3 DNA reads TGTGCCTGGAGTAGACAGGGATCACCCCTCCACTTT.

CDR3 sequence reads: CASSLTGPGANVLTF. The CDR3 DNA sequence: TGCGCCAGCAGCTTAACCGGGCCCGGGGCCAACGTCCTGACTTTC. This rearrangement joins TRBV5-1 to TRBJ2-6, with no clear D. Trimming removed 2 bases from V and 4 bases from J, with 10 bases in between. CDR1 SGHRS and CDR2 YFSETQ come from the germline V gene. This CDR3 contains 15 residues.

CDR3 in DNA: TGTGCCAGCAGCCAACCCGTTCTACAGGGGGACCAAGAGACCCAGTACTTC. This gives the protein CASSQPVLQGDQETQYF. This chain connects TRBV3-1 (or the pseudogene TRBV3-2) to TRBJ2-5; TRBD1 matches at 8 bases. CDR1 is LGHDT and CDR2 is YNNKEL in the germline V gene (reference sequence). This CDR3 spans 17 amino acids. The ends lost 2 bases at V and 0 bases at J; junction bases unmatched: 8.

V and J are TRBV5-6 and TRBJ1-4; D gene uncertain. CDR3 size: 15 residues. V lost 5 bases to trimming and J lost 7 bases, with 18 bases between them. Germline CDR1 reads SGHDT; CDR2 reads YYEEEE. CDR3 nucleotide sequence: TGTGCCAGCAGACGAAGTAGTGGGTTTGGTGAAAAACTGTTTTTT. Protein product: CASRRSSGFGEKLFF.

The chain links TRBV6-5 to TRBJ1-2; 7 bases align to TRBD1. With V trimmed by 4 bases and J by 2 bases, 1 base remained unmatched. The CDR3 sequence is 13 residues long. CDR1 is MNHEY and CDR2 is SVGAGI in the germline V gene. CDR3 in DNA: TGTGCCAGCAGTTTACAGGGGAACTATGGCTACACCTTC. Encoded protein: CASSLQGNYGYTF.

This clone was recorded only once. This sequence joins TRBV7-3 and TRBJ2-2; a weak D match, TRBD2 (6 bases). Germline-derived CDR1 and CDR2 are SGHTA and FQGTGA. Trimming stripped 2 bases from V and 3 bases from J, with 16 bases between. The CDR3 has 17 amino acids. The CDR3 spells CASSLGTSGRDTGELFF. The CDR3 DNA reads TGTGCCAGCAGCTTAGGGACTTCAGGTCGGGACACCGGGGAGCTGTTTTTT.

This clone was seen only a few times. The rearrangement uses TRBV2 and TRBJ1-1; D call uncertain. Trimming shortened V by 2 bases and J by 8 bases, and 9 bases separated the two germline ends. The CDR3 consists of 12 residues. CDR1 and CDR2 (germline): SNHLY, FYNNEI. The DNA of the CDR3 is TGTGCCAGCAGTGAATGGTTGGACGAAGCTTTCTTT. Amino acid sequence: CASSEWLDEAFF. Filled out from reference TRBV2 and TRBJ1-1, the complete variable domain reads EPEVTQTPSHQVTQMGQEVILRCVPISNHLYFYWYRQILGQKVEFLVSFYNNEISEKSEIFDDQFSVERPDGSNFTLKIRSTKLEDSAMYFCASSEWLDEAFFGQGTRLTVV.

In DNA, the CDR3 is TGTGCCACCAGCAAGTGGCAGGGGGCGGGGTATGGCTACACCTTC. Its protein product is CATSKWQGAGYGYTF. This chain joins TRBV15 and TRBJ1-2; 8 nucleotides line up with TRBD1. The CDR3 sequence is 15 residues long. Germline CDR1 and CDR2: LNHNV and YYDKDF (reference sequence). V shed 4 bases, J shed 5 bases, and the junction held 9 bases outside the gene matches.

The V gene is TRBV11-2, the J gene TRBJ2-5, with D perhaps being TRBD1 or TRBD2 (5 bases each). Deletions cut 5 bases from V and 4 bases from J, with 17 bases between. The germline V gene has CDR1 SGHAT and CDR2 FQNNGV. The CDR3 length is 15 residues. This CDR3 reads CASSLAGTTGETQYF. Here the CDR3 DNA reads TGTGCCAGCAGCCTAGCCGGGACCACGGGAGAGACCCAGTACTTC.

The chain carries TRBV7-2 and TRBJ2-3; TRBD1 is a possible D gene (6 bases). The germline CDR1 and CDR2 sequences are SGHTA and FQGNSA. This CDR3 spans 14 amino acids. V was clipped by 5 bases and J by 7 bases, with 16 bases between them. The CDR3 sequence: CASSPQQGPHTQYF. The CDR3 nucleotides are TGTGCCAGCAGCCCACAACAGGGTCCCCATACGCAGTATTTT.

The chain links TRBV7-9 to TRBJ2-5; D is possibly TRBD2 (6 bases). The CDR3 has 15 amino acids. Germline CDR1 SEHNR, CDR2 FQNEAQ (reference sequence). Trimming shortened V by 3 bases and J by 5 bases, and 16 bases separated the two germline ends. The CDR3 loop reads CASSLALGGSETQYF. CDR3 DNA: TGTGCCAGCAGCTTGGCCCTGGGAGGATCGGAGACCCAGTACTTC.

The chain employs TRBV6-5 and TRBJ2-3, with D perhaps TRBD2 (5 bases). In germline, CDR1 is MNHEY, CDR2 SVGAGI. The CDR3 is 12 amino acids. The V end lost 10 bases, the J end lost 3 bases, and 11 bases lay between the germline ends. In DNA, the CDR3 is TGTGCCACCAGCCCGGGGACAGATACGCAGTATTTT. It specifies CATSPGTDTQYF.

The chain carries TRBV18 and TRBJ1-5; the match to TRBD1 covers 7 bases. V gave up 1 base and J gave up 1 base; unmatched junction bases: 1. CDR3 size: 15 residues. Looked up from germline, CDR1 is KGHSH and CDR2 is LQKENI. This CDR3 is CASSPLTGSNQPQHF. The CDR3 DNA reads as TGTGCCAGCTCACCACTGACAGGGAGCAATCAGCCCCAGCATTTT.